These 20 T cell receptor beta chains were all obtained from the same sample, sequenced in a study of OX40 agonist ivuxolimab in advanced cancers. Libraries were prepared by immunoSEQ multiplex PCR; TCRdb keeps only in-frame clonotypes and omits some of them. In the table there are about 150,000 clones, roughly 91% of which are singletons. The sequences come from CD4+ or CD8+ T cells sorted from blood, collected in a trial of the OX40 agonist ivuxolimab. The receptor source for this set is an adult with an advanced solid tumor such as melanoma, head and neck, liver or kidney cancer.

The J gene is TRBJ2-2, the V gene TRBV7-3; 7 positions match TRBD1. J was trimmed by 6 bases and V by 2 bases; bases with no gene match: 3. The length of the CDR3 is 14 residues. CDR1 is SGHTA, CDR2 FQGTGA, per germline. The DNA for the CDR3 is TGTGCCAGCAGCTTAGAAGGGGGCTCCGGGGAGCTGTTTTTT. Its protein is CASSLEGGSGELFF.

V usage is TRBV20-1 and J usage is TRBJ2-1; D gene uncertain. Germline V CDR1 and CDR2: DFQATT, SNEGSKA (reference sequence). The ends were cut back, 4 bases at V and 10 bases at J, with 11 bases in the middle. This CDR3 has 11 amino acids. The CDR3 nucleotides are TGCAGTGCTAAACCACTGGGCGAGCAGTTCTTC. Translating gives CSAKPLGEQFF.

The chain links TRBV6-1 to TRBJ1-5; possible D gene TRBD1, 5 bases. The germline V gene encodes CDR1 MNHNS and CDR2 SASEGT. The V end was cut by 10 bases, the J end by 2 bases, with 15 bases between. The CDR3 length is 14 residues. The CDR3, as DNA: TGTGCCACCCTGTATGGGACCCGCAATCAGCCCCAGCATTTT. Protein: CATLYGTRNQPQHF.

The chain joins TRBV18 to TRBJ2-5, with D unresolved. CDR1 is KGHSH, CDR2 LQKENI, per germline. This CDR3 contains 12 residues. The V gene lost 4 bases and the J gene lost 7 bases, with 10 bases spanning the gap. CDR3 protein: CASSLPLGTQYF. The CDR3 bases are TGTGCCAGCTCACTGCCCTTGGGGACCCAGTACTTC.

The V call is TRBV4-1, the J call TRBJ1-1; TRBD1 matches 7 bases. CDR1 is MGHRA and CDR2 is YSYEKL in the germline V gene. The CDR3 has 17 amino acids. After removal of 0 bases from V and 6 bases from J, the junction contained 13 bases not matched to a gene. CDR3 sequence (DNA): TGCGCCAGCAGCCAAGATTCGACAGGGAGGTTGCGGGCTGAAGCTTTCTTT. It encodes CASSQDSTGRLRAEAFF.

To note about this clone: A junction boundary mismatches the germline segment, possibly from a read error. The J gene is TRBJ2-1, the V gene TRBV5-6, with a weak D call TRBD2 (6 bases). Germline V lookup: CDR1 SGHDT, CDR2 YYEEEE. The CDR3 is 14 residues long. The CDR3: CASSPKGFLALQLF. CDR3 DNA: TGTGCCAGCAGCCCTAAGGGCTTTCTAGCGCTGCAGCTCTTC.

This chain connects TRBV4-2 to TRBJ2-1; 7 bases are shared with TRBD2. V lost 4 bases, J lost 4 bases, and 16 bases stayed unmatched. There are 18 residues in the CDR3. CDR1 LGHNA and CDR2 YNFKEQ come from the germline V gene. This CDR3 reads CASSPKRVGEGPYNEQFF. CDR3 nucleotides: TGTGCCAGCAGCCCAAAGAGGGTGGGGGAGGGCCCATACAATGAGCAGTTCTTC.

V usage is TRBV7-9 and J usage is TRBJ1-4, with D possibly matching TRBD1 (5 bases). Between the trimmed V and J ends, which lost 3 bases and 8 bases, there was a span of 13 bases. The germline gives CDR1 SEHNR, CDR2 FQNEAQ (reference sequence). The CDR3 runs 14 residues. The CDR3 region is CASSFELGVEKLFF. In nucleotides, the CDR3 is TGTGCCAGCAGCTTCGAACTAGGGGTCGAAAAACTGTTTTTT. The full variable domain, completed using reference TRBV7-9 and TRBJ1-4, is DTGVSQNPRHKITKRGQNVTFRCDPISEHNRLYWYRQTLGQGPEFLTYFQNEAQLEKSRLLSDRFSAERPKGSFSTLEIQRTEQGDSAMYLCASSFELGVEKLFFGSGTQLSVL.

V gene TRBV7-2 combines with J gene TRBJ1-2; D not resolved. CDR1 is SGHTA and CDR2 is FQGNSA in the germline V gene. Trimming pared 1 base from V and 1 base from J, leaving 4 bases between. The CDR3 totals 13 residues. CDR3 nucleotides: TGTGCCAGCAGCTTAGACAGTAACTATGGCTACACCTTC. Translated: CASSLDSNYGYTF.

This chain uses TRBV27 with TRBJ1-4, with D possibly being TRBD1 (6 bases). CDR1 is MNHEY, CDR2 SMNVEV, per germline (reference sequence). This CDR3 contains 15 residues. V lost 8 bases and J 8 bases, leaving 21 bases between the germline ends. The CDR3 region is CASSGGWGIKEKLFF. CDR3 DNA: TGTGCCAGCTCGGGGGGCTGGGGGATAAAAGAAAAACTGTTTTTT.

The chain uses TRBV5-4 and TRBJ2-1, with 10 bases that match TRBD1. V lost 4 bases to trimming and J lost 9 bases; unmatched junction nucleotides: 13. This CDR3 is built from 16 residues. The germline V gene has CDR1 SGHNT and CDR2 YYREEE (reference sequence). CDR3 sequence (DNA): TGTGCCAGCAGCACACCGGGACAGGGGATGTTGGGTGAGCAGTTCTTC. Translation: CASSTPGQGMLGEQFF.

The chain combines TRBV7-2 with TRBJ1-1; D is unclear. Per the germline V gene, CDR1 is SGHTA and CDR2 is FQGNSA. The CDR3 covers 15 residues. The germline V and J ends were trimmed by 5 bases and 3 bases, with 16 bases remaining between them. CDR3 nucleotide sequence: TGTGCCAGCAGCCCCGATTACGGACGGTACACTGAAGCTTTCTTT. Amino acid sequence: CASSPDYGRYTEAFF. The entire variable domain, with the rest obtained from reference TRBV7-2 and TRBJ1-1, is as follows: GAGVSQSPSNKVTEKGKDVELRCDPISGHTALYWYRQSLGQGLEFLIYFQGNSAPDKSGLPSDRFSAERTGGSVSTLTIQRTQQEDSAVYLCASSPDYGRYTEAFFGQGTRLTVV.

The V gene is TRBV10-3, the J gene TRBJ2-3, with 7 nucleotides matching TRBD1. The germline gives CDR1 ENHRY, CDR2 SYGVKD. The CDR3 runs to 15 residues. The ends lost 4 bases at V and 4 bases at J; junction bases unmatched: 8. The CDR3 nucleotides are TGTGCCATCAGTGCCCAGGGGGATAGGGCAGATACGCAGTATTTT. It is translated as CAISAQGDRADTQYF.

The chain couples TRBV10-3 to TRBJ2-7; 11 bases are a match to TRBD2. The CDR3 is 17 amino acids. Germline V gene sequence: CDR1 ENHRY, CDR2 SYGVKD. Trimming removed 0 bases from V and 2 bases from J; junction bases left unmatched: 6. The CDR3 here is CAISESILAGGTYEQYF. The CDR3 coding sequence is TGTGCCATCAGTGAGTCGATCCTAGCGGGGGGTACCTACGAGCAGTACTTC.

V usage is TRBV28 and J usage is TRBJ1-2; no firm D call. Germline lookup yields CDR1 MDHEN and CDR2 SYDVKM. The CDR3 length is 12 residues. Trimming pared 5 bases from V and 5 bases from J, leaving 9 bases between. Here the CDR3 DNA reads TGTGCCAGCAGTAATACAGAGTATGGCTACACCTTC. Protein sequence: CASSNTEYGYTF.

This sequence joins TRBV6-5 and TRBJ1-2, with no clear D. This CDR3 contains 14 residues. The ends were cut back, 8 bases at V and 0 bases at J, with 13 bases in the middle. CDR1 is MNHEY and CDR2 is SVGAGI in the germline V gene. CDR3: CASGVRRANYGYTF. The CDR3 DNA follows: TGTGCCAGCGGTGTGAGGCGAGCTAACTATGGCTACACCTTC.

CDR3: CASSPVAGGTTYEQYF. CDR3 nucleotide sequence: TGTGCCAGTAGTCCGGTGGCGGGAGGGACTACCTACGAGCAGTACTTC. This rearrangement joins TRBV19 to TRBJ2-7; TRBD2 aligns across 9 bases. V lost 5 bases to trimming and J lost 2 bases; unmatched junction nucleotides: 10. The germline V gene has CDR1 LNHDA and CDR2 SQIVND (reference sequence). This CDR3 region has 16 residues.

The CDR3 DNA reads TGTGCCAGCAGAACGACCGGGACTAGCGGGAGCGAGCAGTACTTC. Protein: CASRTTGTSGSEQYF. The chain recombines TRBV6-6 with TRBJ2-7; TRBD2 matches 14 bases. Trimming cost V 6 bases and J 6 bases; bases outside gene matches: 7. The CDR3 has 15 residues. CDR1 is MNHNY and CDR2 is SVGAGI in the germline V gene (reference sequence).

V usage is TRBV18 and J usage is TRBJ2-7; D call uncertain. This CDR3 is 12 amino acids long. The V end lost 4 bases, the J end lost 6 bases, and 10 bases lay between the germline ends. CDR1 KGHSH and CDR2 LQKENI come from the germline V gene. DNA for the CDR3: TGTGCCAGCTCACGTAGACAACTCGAGCAGTACTTC. This codes for CASSRRQLEQYF. Drawing the rest from reference TRBV18 and TRBJ2-7, the complete variable domain is NAGVMQNPRHLVRRRGQEARLRCSPMKGHSHVYWYRQLPEEGLKFMVYLQKENIIDESGMPKERFSAEFPKEGPSILRIQQVVRGDSAAYFCASSRRQLEQYFGPGTRLTVT.

The V call is TRBV7-9, the J call TRBJ1-2; tentatively, D is TRBD1 (6 bases). V lost 1 base and J 6 bases, leaving 9 bases between the germline ends. Germline V lookup: CDR1 SEHNR, CDR2 FQNEAQ (reference sequence). The CDR3 sequence is 13 residues long. The CDR3 loop reads CASSLGQGNGYTF. For the CDR3, the DNA is TGTGCCAGCAGCTTAGGGCAGGGGAATGGCTACACCTTC.